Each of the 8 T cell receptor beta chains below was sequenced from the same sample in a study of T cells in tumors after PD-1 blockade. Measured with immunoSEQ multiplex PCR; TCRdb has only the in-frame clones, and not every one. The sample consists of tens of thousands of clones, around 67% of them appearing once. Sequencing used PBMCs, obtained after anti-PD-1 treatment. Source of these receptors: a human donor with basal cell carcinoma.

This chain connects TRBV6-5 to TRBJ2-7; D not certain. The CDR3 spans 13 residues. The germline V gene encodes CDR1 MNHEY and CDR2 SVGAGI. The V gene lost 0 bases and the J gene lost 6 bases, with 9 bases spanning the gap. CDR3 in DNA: TGTGCCAGCAGTTACTCGTGGCTGGGCGAGCAGTACTTC. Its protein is CASSYSWLGEQYF.

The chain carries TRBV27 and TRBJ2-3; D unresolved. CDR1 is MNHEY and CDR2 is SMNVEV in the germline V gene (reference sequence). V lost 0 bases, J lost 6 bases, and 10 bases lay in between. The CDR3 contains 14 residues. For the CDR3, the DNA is TGTGCCAGCAGTTTATCTCGACTTCTCGATACGCAGTATTTT. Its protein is CASSLSRLLDTQYF.

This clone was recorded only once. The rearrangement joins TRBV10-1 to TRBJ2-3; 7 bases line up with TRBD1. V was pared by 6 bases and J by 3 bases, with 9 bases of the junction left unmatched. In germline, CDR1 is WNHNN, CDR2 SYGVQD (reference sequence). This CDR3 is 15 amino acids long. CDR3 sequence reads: CASRSGTAWTDTQYF. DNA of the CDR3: TGCGCCAGCAGGTCCGGGACAGCGTGGACAGATACGCAGTATTTT.

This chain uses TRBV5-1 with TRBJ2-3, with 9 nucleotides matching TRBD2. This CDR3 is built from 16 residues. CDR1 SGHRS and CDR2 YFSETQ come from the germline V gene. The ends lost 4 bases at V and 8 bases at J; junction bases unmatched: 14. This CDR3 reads CASSLRPSGEGGTQYF. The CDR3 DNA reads TGCGCCAGCAGCCTTAGACCTAGCGGGGAGGGGGGTACGCAGTATTTT. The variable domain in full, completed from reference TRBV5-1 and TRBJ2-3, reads KAGVTQTPRYLIKTRGQQVTLSCSPISGHRSVSWYQQTPGQGLQFLFEYFSETQRNKGNFPGRFSGRQFSNSRSEMNVSTLELGDSALYLCASSLRPSGEGGTQYFGPGTRLTVL.

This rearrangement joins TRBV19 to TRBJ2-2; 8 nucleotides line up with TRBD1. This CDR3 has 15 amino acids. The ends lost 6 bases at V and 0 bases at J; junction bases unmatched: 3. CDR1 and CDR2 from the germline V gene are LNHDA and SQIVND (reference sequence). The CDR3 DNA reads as TGTGCCAGTAGCGGACAGGGAGCGAACACCGGGGAGCTGTTTTTT. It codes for CASSGQGANTGELFF.

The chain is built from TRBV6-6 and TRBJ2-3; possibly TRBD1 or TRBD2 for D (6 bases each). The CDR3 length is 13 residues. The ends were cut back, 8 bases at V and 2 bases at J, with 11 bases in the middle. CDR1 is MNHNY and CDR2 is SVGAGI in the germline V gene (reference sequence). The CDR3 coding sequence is TGTGCCAGCCTGGGGGGCTTCACAGATACGCAGTATTTT. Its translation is CASLGGFTDTQYF.

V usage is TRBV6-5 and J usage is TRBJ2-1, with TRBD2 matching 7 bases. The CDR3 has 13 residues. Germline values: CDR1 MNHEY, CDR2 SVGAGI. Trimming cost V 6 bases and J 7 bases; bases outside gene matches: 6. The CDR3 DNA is TGTGCCAGCAGACCCGCCGGGGGGAATGAGCAGTTCTTC. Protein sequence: CASRPAGGNEQFF.

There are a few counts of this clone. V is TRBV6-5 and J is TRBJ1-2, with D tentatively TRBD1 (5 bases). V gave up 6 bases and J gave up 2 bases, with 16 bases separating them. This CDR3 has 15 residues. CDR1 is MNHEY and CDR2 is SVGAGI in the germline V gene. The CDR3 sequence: CASRDSGYENYGYTF. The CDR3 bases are TGTGCCAGCAGGGACTCAGGGTATGAGAACTATGGCTACACCTTC.